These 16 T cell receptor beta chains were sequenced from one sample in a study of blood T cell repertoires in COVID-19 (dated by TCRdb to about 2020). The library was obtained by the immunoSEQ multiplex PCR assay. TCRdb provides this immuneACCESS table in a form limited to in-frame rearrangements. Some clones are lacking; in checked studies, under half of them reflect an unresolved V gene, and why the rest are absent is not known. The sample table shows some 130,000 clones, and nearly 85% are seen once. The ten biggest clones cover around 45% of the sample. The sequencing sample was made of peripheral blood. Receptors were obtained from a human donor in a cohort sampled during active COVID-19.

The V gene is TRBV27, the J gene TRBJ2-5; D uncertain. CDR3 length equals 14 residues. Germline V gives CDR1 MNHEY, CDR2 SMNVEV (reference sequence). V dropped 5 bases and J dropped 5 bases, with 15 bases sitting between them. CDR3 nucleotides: TGTGCCAGCAGTGGAATGGCAAACGGGGAGACCCAGTACTTC. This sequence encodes CASSGMANGETQYF.

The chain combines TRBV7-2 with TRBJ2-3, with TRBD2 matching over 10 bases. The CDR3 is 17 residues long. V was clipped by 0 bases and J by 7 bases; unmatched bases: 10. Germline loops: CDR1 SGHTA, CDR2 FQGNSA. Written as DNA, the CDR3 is TGTGCCAGCAGCTTAGCGCTAACAGCGGGAGGGGGAAATACGCAGTATTTT. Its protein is CASSLALTAGGGNTQYF.

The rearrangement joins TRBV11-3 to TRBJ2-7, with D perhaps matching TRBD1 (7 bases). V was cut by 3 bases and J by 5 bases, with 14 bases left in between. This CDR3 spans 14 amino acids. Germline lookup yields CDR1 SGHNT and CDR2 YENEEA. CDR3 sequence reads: CASSFGGGSDEQYF. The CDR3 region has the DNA TGTGCCAGCAGCTTTGGAGGGGGCAGCGACGAGCAGTACTTC.

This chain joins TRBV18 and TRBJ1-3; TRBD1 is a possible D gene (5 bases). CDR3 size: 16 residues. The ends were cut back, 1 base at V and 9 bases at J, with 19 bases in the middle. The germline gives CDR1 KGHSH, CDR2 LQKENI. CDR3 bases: TGTGCCAGCTCACCACAAGAACAGGCCGGGGGTAGCACCATATATTTT. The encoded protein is CASSPQEQAGGSTIYF. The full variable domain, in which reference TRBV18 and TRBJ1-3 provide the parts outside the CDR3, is NAGVMQNPRHLVRRRGQEARLRCSPMKGHSHVYWYRQLPEEGLKFMVYLQKENIIDESGMPKERFSAEFPKEGPSILRIQQVVRGDSAAYFCASSPQEQAGGSTIYFGEGSWLTVV.

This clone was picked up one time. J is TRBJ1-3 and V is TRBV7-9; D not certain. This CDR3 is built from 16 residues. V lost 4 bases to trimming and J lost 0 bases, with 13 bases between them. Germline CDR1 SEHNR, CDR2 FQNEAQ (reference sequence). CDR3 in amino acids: CASSSARLNSGNTIYF. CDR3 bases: TGTGCCAGCAGCTCCGCGCGATTAAACTCTGGAAACACCATATATTTT.

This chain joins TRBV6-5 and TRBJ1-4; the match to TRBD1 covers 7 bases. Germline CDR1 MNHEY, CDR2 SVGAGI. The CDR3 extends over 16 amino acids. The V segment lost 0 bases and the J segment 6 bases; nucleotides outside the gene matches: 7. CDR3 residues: CASSYSMWDSHEKLFF. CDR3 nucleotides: TGTGCCAGCAGTTACTCGATGTGGGACAGCCATGAAAAACTGTTTTTT.

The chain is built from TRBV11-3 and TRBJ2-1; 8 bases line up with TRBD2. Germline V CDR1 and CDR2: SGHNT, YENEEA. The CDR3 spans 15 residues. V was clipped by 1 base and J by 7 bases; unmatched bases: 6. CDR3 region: CASSLGVAGRNEQFF. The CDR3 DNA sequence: TGTGCCAGCAGCTTAGGGGTAGCGGGAAGGAATGAGCAGTTCTTC. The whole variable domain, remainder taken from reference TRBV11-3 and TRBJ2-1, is EAGVVQSPRYKIIEKKQPVAFWCNPISGHNTLYWYLQNLGQGPELLIRYENEEAVDDSQLPKDRFSAERLKGVDSTLKIQPAELGDSAVYLCASSLGVAGRNEQFFGPGTRLTVL.

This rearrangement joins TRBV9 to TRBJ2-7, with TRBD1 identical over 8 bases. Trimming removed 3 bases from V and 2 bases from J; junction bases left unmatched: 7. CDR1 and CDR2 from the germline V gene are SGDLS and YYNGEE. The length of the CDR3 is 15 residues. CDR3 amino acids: CASSEYGTGTYEQYF. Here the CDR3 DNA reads TGTGCCAGCAGCGAATACGGGACAGGTACCTACGAGCAGTACTTC.

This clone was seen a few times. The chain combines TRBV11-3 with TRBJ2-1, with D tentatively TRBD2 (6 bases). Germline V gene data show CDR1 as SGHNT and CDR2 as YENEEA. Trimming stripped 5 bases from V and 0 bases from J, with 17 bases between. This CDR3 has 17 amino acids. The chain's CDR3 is CASSPGDPWSSYNEQFF. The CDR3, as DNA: TGTGCCAGCAGCCCGGGGGACCCGTGGAGCTCCTACAATGAGCAGTTCTTC. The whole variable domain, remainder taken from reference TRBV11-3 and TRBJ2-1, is EAGVVQSPRYKIIEKKQPVAFWCNPISGHNTLYWYLQNLGQGPELLIRYENEEAVDDSQLPKDRFSAERLKGVDSTLKIQPAELGDSAVYLCASSPGDPWSSYNEQFFGPGTRLTVL.

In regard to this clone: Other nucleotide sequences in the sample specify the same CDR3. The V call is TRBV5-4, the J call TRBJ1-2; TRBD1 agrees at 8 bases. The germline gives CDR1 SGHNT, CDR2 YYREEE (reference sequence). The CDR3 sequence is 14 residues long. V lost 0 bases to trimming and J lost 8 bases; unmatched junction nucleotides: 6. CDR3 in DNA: TGTGCCAGCAGCTTGGCAGGGGGCGGGGGAGGCTACACCTTC. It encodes CASSLAGGGGGYTF.

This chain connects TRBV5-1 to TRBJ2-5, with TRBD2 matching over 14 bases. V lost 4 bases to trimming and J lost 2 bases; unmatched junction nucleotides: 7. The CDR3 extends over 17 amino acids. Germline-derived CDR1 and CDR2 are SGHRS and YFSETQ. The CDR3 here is CASSTRTSGGSQETQYF. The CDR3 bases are TGCGCCAGCAGCACCCGGACTAGCGGGGGGTCTCAAGAGACCCAGTACTTC.

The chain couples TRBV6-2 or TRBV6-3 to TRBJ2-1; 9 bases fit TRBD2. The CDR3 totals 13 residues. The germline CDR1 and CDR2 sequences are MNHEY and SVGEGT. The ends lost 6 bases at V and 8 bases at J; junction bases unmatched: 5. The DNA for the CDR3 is TGTGCCAGCAGCAACAGCGGGAGGTATGAGCAGTTCTTC. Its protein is CASSNSGRYEQFF.

The CDR3 coding sequence is TGCGCCAGCAGCTGGGGGACTAGAGGGTTAAGCACAGATACGCAGTATTTT. Residues: CASSWGTRGLSTDTQYF. V gene TRBV5-1 combines with J gene TRBJ2-3; 8 nucleotides line up with TRBD2. J gave up 0 bases and V 3 bases, and 9 bases lay outside the gene matches. The CDR3 loop spans 17 amino acids. CDR1 SGHRS and CDR2 YFSETQ come from the germline V gene.

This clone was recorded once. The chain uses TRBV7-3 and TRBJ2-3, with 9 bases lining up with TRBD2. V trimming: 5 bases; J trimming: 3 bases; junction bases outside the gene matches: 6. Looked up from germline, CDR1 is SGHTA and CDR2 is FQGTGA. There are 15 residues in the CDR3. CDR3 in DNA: TGTGCCAGCAGCGCGGGGGGGCTTAGGACAGATACGCAGTATTTT. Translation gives CASSAGGLRTDTQYF.

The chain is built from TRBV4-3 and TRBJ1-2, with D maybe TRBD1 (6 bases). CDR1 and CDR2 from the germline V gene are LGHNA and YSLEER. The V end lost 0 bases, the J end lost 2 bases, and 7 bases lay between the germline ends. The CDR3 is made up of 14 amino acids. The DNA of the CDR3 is TGCGCCAGCAGCCAAGATCAGGGGAACTATGGCTACACCTTC. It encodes CASSQDQGNYGYTF.

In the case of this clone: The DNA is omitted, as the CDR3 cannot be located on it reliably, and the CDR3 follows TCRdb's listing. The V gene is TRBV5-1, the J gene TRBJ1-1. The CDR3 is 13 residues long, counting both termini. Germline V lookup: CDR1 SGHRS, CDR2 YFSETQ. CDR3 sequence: CASFGEGGTEAFF.